This T cell receptor (beta chain) was recorded in a study of PD-L1 blockade in urothelial cancer. The repertoire was sequenced with immunoSEQ multiplex PCR; TCRdb's copy has only in-frame clones and lacks some. The sample has some 89,000 clones, over 65% seen once. Only a few counts were recorded for this clone. As to time point: pretreatment peripheral blood. Samples were collected from each patient before treatment and during treatment. Each patient gave between 1 and 8 of them in total. Germline V CDR1 and CDR2: SGHTA, FQGNSA. V gave up 3 bases and J gave up 6 bases, with 15 bases separating them. The CDR3 spans 14 residues.

Specimen: PBMCs, collected around atezolizumab (anti-PD-L1) treatment. This clonotype was sampled from a man aged 60 to 69 with urothelial cancer. The rearrangement links TRBV7-2 to TRBJ2-7; possibly TRBD2 for D (5 bases). Here the CDR3 DNA reads TGTGCCAGCAGCTTCGGGAACAGCATACGCGAGCAGTACTTC. It encodes CASSFGNSIREQYF.